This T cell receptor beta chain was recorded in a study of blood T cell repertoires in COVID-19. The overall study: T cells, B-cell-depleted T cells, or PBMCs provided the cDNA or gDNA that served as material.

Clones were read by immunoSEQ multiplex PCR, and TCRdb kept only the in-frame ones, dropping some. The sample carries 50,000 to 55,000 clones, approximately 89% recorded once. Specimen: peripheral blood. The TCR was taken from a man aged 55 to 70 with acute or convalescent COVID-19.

The CDR3, as DNA: TGTGCCAGCAGTATCCGACAGGGGGCGCCTGGGGCCAACGTCCTGACTTTC. It translates to CASSIRQGAPGANVLTF. The chain uses TRBV28 and TRBJ2-6, with 10 positions matching TRBD1. This CDR3 contains 17 residues. CDR1 and CDR2 (germline): MDHEN, SYDVKM. After removal of 5 bases from V and 2 bases from J, the junction contained 6 bases not matched to a gene.